This T cell receptor beta chain was sequenced during a study of T cells after yellow fever vaccination. TCRdb called the 5' RACE reads again in MiXCR, with one record for every CDR3 protein. The data show 250,000 or so distinct CDR3 sequences, 3.6% seen once. Study-wide points: Detected again after the booster were most primary-vaccination clones, at nearly 97% CD4 and 88% CD8.

This clonotype was seen many times. Antigen: not known. The V and J ends lost 0 bases and 4 bases respectively, with 10 bases between them. Germline V gives CDR1 SGHRS, CDR2 YFSETQ. There are 14 residues in the CDR3. Sample: PBMCs, taken 15 days after the yellow fever booster vaccination. The rearrangement uses TRBV5-1 and TRBJ1-2, with D maybe TRBD1 (5 bases). This TCR was sampled from a man between 18 and 29 years old who received the YFV17D yellow fever vaccine. The CDR3, as DNA: TGCGCCAGCAGCTTGGATGGGGCCGGCTATGGCTACACCTTC. It is translated as CASSLDGAGYGYTF.